The clone carrying this T cell receptor beta chain showed up just a few times. The antigen remains unidentified. Hyperthyroidism was newly diagnosed in patients aged 18 to 65 (duration under 2 months). RNA transcripts gave rise to amplified TCR beta CDR3 regions. HTBI primers were the set used in a first-round RT-PCR of the TCR CDR3. MiXCR, run by TCRdb on the multiplex PCR reads, gives a single entry per CDR3 protein. The sample shows over 700,000 distinct CDR3 sequences, approximately 40% of them seen only once. V shed 6 bases and J shed 5 bases, with 8 bases lying between them. Germline CDR1 MNHNS, CDR2 SASEGT. This CDR3 is 12 amino acids long. This record comes from a study of T cells in Graves' hyperthyroidism and ophthalmopathy. Study-wide results and caveats: Blood also held most thyroid clonotypes expanded beyond 0.001. A model of 13 V-J pairs discriminated ophthalmopathy from stable hyperthyroidism.

The chain is built from TRBV6-1 and TRBJ1-5; unclear D gene. The sequenced sample consisted of blood. This sequence originates from a woman in her forties with Graves' hyperthyroidism. CDR3 in DNA: TGTGCCAGCAGAATCGGAGATCAGCCCCAGCATTTT. Its translation: CASRIGDQPQHF.